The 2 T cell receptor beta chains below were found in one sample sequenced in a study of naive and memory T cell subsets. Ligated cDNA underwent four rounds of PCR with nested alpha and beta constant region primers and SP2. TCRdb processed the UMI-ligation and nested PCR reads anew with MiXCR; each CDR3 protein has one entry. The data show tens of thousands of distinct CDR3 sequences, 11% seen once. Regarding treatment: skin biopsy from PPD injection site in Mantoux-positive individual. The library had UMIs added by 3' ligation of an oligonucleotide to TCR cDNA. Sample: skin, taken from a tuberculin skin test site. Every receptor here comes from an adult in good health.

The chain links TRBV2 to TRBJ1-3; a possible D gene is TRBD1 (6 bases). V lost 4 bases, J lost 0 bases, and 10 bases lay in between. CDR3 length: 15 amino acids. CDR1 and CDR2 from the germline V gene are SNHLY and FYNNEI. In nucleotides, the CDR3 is TGTGCCAGCAGTGTTGACAGGAACTCTGGAAACACCATATATTTT. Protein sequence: CASSVDRNSGNTIYF.

CDR3 in DNA: TGTGCCTGGAGACGTAAGACAGGGCTGAACACTGAAGCTTTCTTT. Its translation is CAWRRKTGLNTEAFF. The chain carries TRBV30 and TRBJ1-1; 7 nucleotides align to TRBD1. Germline V CDR1 and CDR2: GTSNPN, SVGIG (reference sequence). The J segment lost 0 bases and the V segment lost 3 bases, leaving 7 bases of the junction unmatched. The CDR3 contains 15 residues.